The 32 T cell receptor beta chains below were found in one sample sequenced in a study of T-cell reconstitution after alpha-beta-depleted transplantation in children. Unique molecular identifiers were used in preparing the TCRbeta library. TCRdb analysed the PCR reads with MiXCR anew, one entry per CDR3 protein. The data contain 550,000 to 800,000 distinct CDR3 sequences, roughly 13% of them seen just once; the ten biggest clones take up 0.79%. The sequenced sample was PBMCs, obtained before TCRalphabeta/CD19-depleted stem cell transplant. These receptors originate from a girl aged 2 to 10 with congenital amegakaryocytic thrombocytopenia, due to receive a stem cell transplant.

This clonotype was picked up many times. The chain employs TRBV5-1 and TRBJ2-1, with a possible D match to TRBD2 (6 bases). V was cut by 6 bases and J by 10 bases, with 23 bases left in between. This CDR3 is 15 amino acids long. Per the germline V gene, CDR1 is SGHRS and CDR2 is YFSETQ. In nucleotides, the CDR3 is TGCGCCAGCAAATCTATCGGAGGGCCTCGCGAAGAGCAGTTCTTC. It translates to CASKSIGGPREEQFF.

This clonotype appeared a single time. The chain is built from TRBV29-1 and TRBJ2-7; D not resolved. From germline, CDR1 is SQVTM and CDR2 ANQGSEA. The CDR3 has 13 residues. V was clipped by 4 bases and J by 5 bases, with 15 bases between them. As DNA, the CDR3 is TGCAGCGTTGTAAGTCTAAAGGGCGACGAGCAGTACTTC. Encoded protein: CSVVSLKGDEQYF.

The chain uses TRBV5-1 and TRBJ2-5; 10 nucleotides align to TRBD2. After removal of 3 bases from V and 1 base from J, the junction contained 6 bases not matched to a gene. This CDR3 has 16 amino acids. Germline CDR1 SGHRS, CDR2 YFSETQ. For the CDR3, the DNA is TGCGCCAGCAGCTACGGACTAGCGGTAGCCCAAGAGACCCAGTACTTC. Translation gives CASSYGLAVAQETQYF.

This clonotype was counted at least ten times. CDR3 coding DNA: TGTGCCAGCAGTTCGTCCGGGACTAGCTACAATGAGCAGTTCTTC. This translates into CASSSSGTSYNEQFF. The V gene is TRBV12-3 or TRBV12-4, the J gene TRBJ2-1, with 8 bases aligning to TRBD2. The CDR3 sequence is 15 residues long. V trimming: 4 bases; J trimming: 3 bases; junction bases outside the gene matches: 5.

With regard to this clonotype: The conserved phenylalanine or tryptophan normally closing the CDR3 is absent here, so this likely arose from a read error. The chain combines TRBV27 with TRBJ2-1; 9 bases map to TRBD2. The CDR3 runs 16 residues. Germline CDR1 and CDR2: MNHEY and SMNVEV (reference sequence). V shed 5 bases and J 7 bases; nucleotides not matched to a gene: 12. This CDR3 is CASSPLGGRAKNEQFY. CDR3 DNA sequence: TGTGCCAGCAGTCCCTTGGGCGGGAGGGCCAAAAATGAGCAGTTCTAC.

The table lists this clonotype with many counts. This chain joins TRBV12-3 or TRBV12-4 and TRBJ2-5, with TRBD1 matching 8 bases. With V trimmed by 6 bases and J by 5 bases, 11 bases remained unmatched. This CDR3 contains 15 residues. The CDR3 spells CASRFTGTGSETQYF. As DNA, the CDR3 is TGTGCCAGCAGGTTTACCGGGACAGGTTCGGAGACCCAGTACTTC.

This clonotype has only a few counts. The rearrangement links TRBV4-1 to TRBJ2-2; TRBD2 is a possible D gene (5 bases). CDR3 length: 18 amino acids. Trimming took off 0 bases at V and 4 bases at J, with 18 bases between the two ends. Germline V CDR1 and CDR2: MGHRA, YSYEKL. The CDR3 coding sequence is TGCGCCAGCAGCCAAGAATCGAATAAGCGGAGAGGCACCGGGGAGCTGTTTTTT. Amino acid sequence: CASSQESNKRRGTGELFF.

This clonotype was detected many times. The gene calls are TRBV5-1 and TRBJ2-2; unclear D gene. The V end was cut by 1 base, the J end by 5 bases, with 9 bases between. The CDR3 loop spans 14 amino acids. Looked up from germline, CDR1 is SGHRS and CDR2 is YFSETQ. The CDR3 DNA reads TGCGCCAGCAGCTTGAGGCTTCGGACCGGGGAGCTGTTTTTT. Encoded protein: CASSLRLRTGELFF.

This clonotype was counted ten times or more. The rearrangement joins TRBV7-7 to TRBJ2-1; 11 bases are shared with TRBD2. The CDR3 is 16 amino acids. Losses at the gene ends were 5 bases for V and 5 bases for J; bases not matched to a gene: 8. Germline loops: CDR1 SSHAT, CDR2 FNYEAQ (reference sequence). CDR3 region: CASSTIAGGPDNEQFF. The CDR3 DNA reads as TGTGCCAGCAGCACTATAGCGGGAGGGCCGGACAATGAGCAGTTCTTC.

This clonotype has a count of ten or more. V is TRBV9 and J is TRBJ1-2; no firm D call. Germline CDR1 and CDR2: SGDLS and YYNGEE. V lost 3 bases to trimming and J lost 6 bases, with 12 bases between them. There are 13 residues in the CDR3. The CDR3 DNA sequence: TGTGCCAGCAGCGGATTGAAAGTCGATGGCTACACCTTC. This codes for CASSGLKVDGYTF.

This chain links TRBV7-9 with TRBJ2-7; D may be TRBD1 (5 bases). V was clipped by 5 bases and J by 1 base, with 15 bases between them. This CDR3 region has 15 residues. CDR1 SEHNR and CDR2 FQNEAQ come from the germline V gene (reference sequence). The CDR3 DNA reads TGTGCCAGCAGCCCCGGCCAGGGTACGTCCTACGAGCAGTACTTC. This translates into CASSPGQGTSYEQYF.

This sequence joins TRBV28 and TRBJ2-3, with a weak D call TRBD1 (6 bases). The germline V gene encodes CDR1 MDHEN and CDR2 SYDVKM. The V and J ends lost 6 bases and 6 bases respectively, with 19 bases between them. CDR3 size: 15 residues. CDR3 protein: CASSTIDRIGDTQYF. The CDR3 bases are TGTGCCAGCAGCACAATTGACAGGATCGGGGATACGCAGTATTTT.

V usage is TRBV20-1 and J usage is TRBJ2-2; weak D call: TRBD2 (6 bases). Trimming removed 2 bases from V and 1 base from J, with 8 bases in between. The CDR3 totals 14 residues. Per germline, CDR1 DFQATT and CDR2 SNEGSKA (reference sequence). DNA of the CDR3: TGCAGTGCTAGACGGGGGATGAACACCGGGGAGCTGTTTTTT. As protein: CSARRGMNTGELFF.

The chain recombines TRBV11-2 with TRBJ2-7; maybe TRBD2 (6 bases). Per the germline V gene, CDR1 is SGHAT and CDR2 is FQNNGV. Trimming left V 4 bases short and J 5 bases short, with 24 bases between. The CDR3 covers 17 residues. The CDR3 sequence is CASSSRESRRTDHEQYF. The DNA of the CDR3 is TGTGCCAGCAGCTCCCGGGAGTCCCGGAGAACCGACCACGAGCAGTACTTC.

Points on this clonotype: Just one base apart from a much larger clone, this may be a read error. The chain couples TRBV5-4 to TRBJ2-5, with TRBD1 matching 9 bases. This CDR3 has 17 residues. V was clipped by 5 bases and J by 5 bases; unmatched bases: 16. Germline-derived CDR1 and CDR2 are SGHNT and YYREEE (reference sequence). This CDR3 reads CASRPGGQGVLHETQYF. In DNA form, the CDR3 reads TGTGCCAGCAGACCGGGGGGACAGGGAGTACTTCATGAGACCCAGTACTTC.

In DNA, the CDR3 is TGCAGTGCTAGGGAAAGTGGGAGTGGGTACAATGAGCAGTTCTTC. It yields the protein CSARESGSGYNEQFF. V gene TRBV20-1 combines with J gene TRBJ2-1; maybe TRBD2 (5 bases). Germline V CDR1 and CDR2: DFQATT, SNEGSKA (reference sequence). The CDR3 totals 15 residues. V was cut by 3 bases and J by 4 bases, with 16 bases left in between.

This clonotype showed up just a few times. CDR3 nucleotide sequence: TGTGCCACCAGCAGAAACCGGGACTTCTATGGCTACACCTTC. This codes for CATSRNRDFYGYTF. V gene TRBV15 combines with J gene TRBJ1-2, with a possible D match to TRBD1 (5 bases). Trimming shortened V by 2 bases and J by 4 bases, and 11 bases separated the two germline ends. Germline CDR1 is LNHNV and CDR2 is YYDKDF (reference sequence). CDR3 length: 14 amino acids.

There are a few counts of this clonotype. The chain is built from TRBV19 and TRBJ2-7; D is unclear. This CDR3 comprises 12 residues. Germline CDR1 reads LNHDA; CDR2 reads SQIVND (reference sequence). V gave up 5 bases and J gave up 5 bases, with 10 bases separating them. This chain's CDR3 is CASSPAVNEQYF. The CDR3, as DNA: TGTGCCAGTAGTCCCGCAGTGAACGAGCAGTACTTC.

The chain employs TRBV5-1 and TRBJ1-1; TRBD1 might be the D (5 bases). The CDR3 extends over 14 amino acids. CDR1 is SGHRS and CDR2 is YFSETQ in the germline V gene. Trimming removed 3 bases from V and 3 bases from J, with 12 bases in between. The CDR3 DNA reads as TGCGCCAGCAGCTCGGGGGAACTGGACACTGAAGCTTTCTTT. This sequence encodes CASSSGELDTEAFF. Based on the CDR3 plus reference TRBV5-1 and TRBJ1-1, the full variable domain is KAGVTQTPRYLIKTRGQQVTLSCSPISGHRSVSWYQQTPGQGLQFLFEYFSETQRNKGNFPGRFSGRQFSNSRSEMNVSTLELGDSALYLCASSSGELDTEAFFGQGTRLTVV.

Many counts were recorded for this clonotype. The gene calls are TRBV20-1 and TRBJ2-3, with 10 bases aligning to TRBD2. The ends lost 6 bases at V and 1 base at J; junction bases unmatched: 4. The CDR3 extends over 14 amino acids. Germline CDR1 DFQATT, CDR2 SNEGSKA (reference sequence). The CDR3 protein is CSADGTSGTDTQYF. The CDR3 DNA is TGCAGTGCCGACGGGACTAGCGGCACAGATACGCAGTATTTT.

The chain has TRBV10-3 and TRBJ1-4; D gene ambiguous. The V gene lost 10 bases and the J gene lost 4 bases, with 16 bases spanning the gap. Germline values: CDR1 ENHRY, CDR2 SYGVKD. The CDR3 has 14 amino acids. The CDR3 DNA is TGTGCCACCGGTTCCCAGGCCTTTAATGAAAAACTGTTTTTT. It specifies CATGSQAFNEKLFF.

This clonotype was picked up a small number of times. This sequence joins TRBV11-2 and TRBJ2-3, with 7 nucleotides matching TRBD2. The CDR3 is 15 residues long. V shed 6 bases, J shed 2 bases, and the junction held 8 bases outside the gene matches. Germline loops: CDR1 SGHAT, CDR2 FQNNGV. CDR3 loop: CASRLLADVTDTQYF. The CDR3 coding sequence is TGTGCCAGCAGACTTCTAGCGGACGTCACAGATACGCAGTATTTT.

The rearrangement uses TRBV5-1 and TRBJ1-5; perhaps TRBD1 as D (6 bases). This CDR3 has 15 amino acids. Trimming took off 0 bases at V and 9 bases at J, with 16 bases between the two ends. The germline V gene has CDR1 SGHRS and CDR2 YFSETQ. In nucleotides, the CDR3 is TGCGCCAGCAGCTTGGGGCCAGGGGATAGCTTGCCCCAGCATTTT. This encodes CASSLGPGDSLPQHF.

This chain joins TRBV7-8 and TRBJ1-5; D is perhaps TRBD1 (5 bases). The CDR3 sequence is 13 residues long. From germline, CDR1 is SGHVS and CDR2 FQNEAQ. V was shortened by 9 bases and J by 1 base, with 10 bases between the two germline ends. CDR3 sequence: CASTRDSNQPQHF. In DNA, the CDR3 is TGTGCCAGTACCCGGGACAGCAATCAGCCCCAGCATTTT.

This rearrangement joins TRBV14 to TRBJ2-1, with TRBD2 matching 10 bases. Losses at the gene ends were 6 bases for V and 7 bases for J; bases not matched to a gene: 12. The CDR3 runs to 16 residues. Germline V CDR1 and CDR2: SGHDN, FVKESK. The CDR3 protein is CASSLLAGDVKNEQFF. Here the CDR3 DNA reads TGTGCCAGCAGTCTCCTAGCGGGAGATGTTAAAAATGAGCAGTTCTTC.

Of note for this clonotype: Relative to the germline gene, one junction end is altered; a read error may explain this. The chain recombines TRBV12-3 or TRBV12-4 with TRBJ2-3, with D possibly being TRBD1 or TRBD2 (6 bases each). The CDR3 has 13 residues. CDR3 residues: CDSSLGGADTQYF. CDR3 nucleotide sequence: TGTGACAGCAGTTTGGGGGGCGCAGATACGCAGTATTTT.

A few counts support this clonotype. The chain joins TRBV20-1 to TRBJ2-1, with 7 bases that match TRBD2. The CDR3 is 13 residues long. With 3 bases clipped from V and 8 bases from J, the junction kept 7 bases outside the gene matches. Germline CDR1 and CDR2: DFQATT and SNEGSKA (reference sequence). DNA for the CDR3: TGCAGTGCTAGTGGGCGGGAGTTGGATGAGCAGTTCTTC. Its protein product is CSASGRELDEQFF.

The chain has TRBV7-6 and TRBJ1-1, with 9 nucleotides matching TRBD1. CDR1 and CDR2 (germline): SGHVS, FNYEAQ. The V segment lost 4 bases and the J segment 1 base; nucleotides outside the gene matches: 7. The CDR3 runs to 16 residues. CDR3 bases: TGTGCCAGCAGCTCAGATACAGGGGGCGGGAACACTGAAGCTTTCTTT. Translation gives CASSSDTGGGNTEAFF.

This clonotype has a handful of counts. V gene TRBV11-1 combines with J gene TRBJ2-7; 7 bases are a match to TRBD2. Germline trimming cut 3 bases from V and 2 bases from J; bases unmatched to any gene: 7. The V gene's germline CDR1 is SGHAT and CDR2 FQDESV (reference sequence). This CDR3 has 15 residues. CDR3 sequence reads: CASSFREGITYEQYF. CDR3 coding DNA: TGTGCCAGCAGCTTTAGGGAGGGGATAACCTACGAGCAGTACTTC.

This clonotype was observed at least ten times. J is TRBJ1-1 and V is TRBV29-1; 8 bases match TRBD1. The trim removed 6 bases at V and 4 bases at J, leaving 4 bases unmatched. Per germline, CDR1 SQVTM and CDR2 ANQGSEA. This CDR3 is built from 12 residues. The CDR3 spells CSVGTGITEAFF. CDR3 sequence (DNA): TGCAGCGTGGGGACAGGCATCACTGAAGCTTTCTTT.

As for this clonotype: This clone may be a read error of a much larger clone one base away. The CDR3: CAISESLAVARTYNEQFF. The CDR3 nucleotides are TGTGCCATCAGTGAATCCCTAGCGGTAGCGCGAACCTACAATGAGCAGTTCTTC. This chain connects TRBV25-1 to TRBJ2-1; TRBD2 agrees at 7 bases. This CDR3 has 18 residues. The V gene's germline CDR1 is MGHDK and CDR2 SYGVNS.

V usage is TRBV12-3 or TRBV12-4 and J usage is TRBJ2-5; 7 bases are shared with TRBD2. The V gene end was trimmed by 7 bases and the J gene end by 3 bases; junction bases not matched to a gene: 11. This CDR3 has 15 residues. The CDR3 region is CASTPFGLGEETQYF. CDR3 in DNA: TGTGCCAGCACTCCCTTCGGACTAGGGGAAGAGACCCAGTACTTC.